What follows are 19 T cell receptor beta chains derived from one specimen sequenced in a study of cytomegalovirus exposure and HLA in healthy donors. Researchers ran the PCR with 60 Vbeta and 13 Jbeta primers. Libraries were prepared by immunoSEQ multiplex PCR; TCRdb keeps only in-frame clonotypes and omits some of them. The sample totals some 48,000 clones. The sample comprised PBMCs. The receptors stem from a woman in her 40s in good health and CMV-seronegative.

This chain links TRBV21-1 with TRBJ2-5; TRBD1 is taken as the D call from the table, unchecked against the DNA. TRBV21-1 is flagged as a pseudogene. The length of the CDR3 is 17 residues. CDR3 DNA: TGTGCCAGCAGCCTCCGCACAGGGGGCGATATCGTGGAGACCCAGTACTTC. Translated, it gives CASSLRTGGDIVETQYF.

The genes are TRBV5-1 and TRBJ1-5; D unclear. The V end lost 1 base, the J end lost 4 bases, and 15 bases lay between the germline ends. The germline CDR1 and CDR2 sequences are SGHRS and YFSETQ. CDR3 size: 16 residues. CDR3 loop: CASSLSPPGLNQPQHF. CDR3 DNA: TGCGCCAGCAGCTTGAGCCCCCCCGGGTTGAATCAGCCCCAGCATTTT.

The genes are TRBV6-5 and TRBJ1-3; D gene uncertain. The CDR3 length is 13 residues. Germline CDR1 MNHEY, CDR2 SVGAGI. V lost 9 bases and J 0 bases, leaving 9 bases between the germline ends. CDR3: CASHTSSGNTIYF. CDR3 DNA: TGTGCCAGTCATACGAGCTCTGGAAACACCATATATTTT.

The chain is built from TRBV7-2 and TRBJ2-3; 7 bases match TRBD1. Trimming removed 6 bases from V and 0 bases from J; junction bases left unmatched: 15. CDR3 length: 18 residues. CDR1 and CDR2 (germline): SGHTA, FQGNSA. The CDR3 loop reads CASRLRQGFPFSTDTQYF. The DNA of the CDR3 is TGTGCCAGCAGGCTCCGACAGGGATTCCCCTTTAGCACAGATACGCAGTATTTT.

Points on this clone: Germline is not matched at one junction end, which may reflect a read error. In DNA, the CDR3 is TGTGCCAGTAGTATTATCGCTAGCGGGGGCGATAGCTCCGACAATGAGCAGTTCTTC. This translates into CASSIIASGGDSSDNEQFF. This chain links TRBV19 with TRBJ2-1, with 10 bases aligning to TRBD2. The CDR3 covers 19 residues. CDR1 is LNHDA and CDR2 is SQIVND in the germline V gene (reference sequence).

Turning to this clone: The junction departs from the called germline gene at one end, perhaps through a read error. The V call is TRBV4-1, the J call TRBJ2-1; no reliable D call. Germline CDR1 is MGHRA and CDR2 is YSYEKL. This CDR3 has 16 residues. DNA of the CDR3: TGCGCCAGCAGCCAAGTTAACTTAGTCTCCGACAATGAGCAGTTCTTC. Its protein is CASSQVNLVSDNEQFF.

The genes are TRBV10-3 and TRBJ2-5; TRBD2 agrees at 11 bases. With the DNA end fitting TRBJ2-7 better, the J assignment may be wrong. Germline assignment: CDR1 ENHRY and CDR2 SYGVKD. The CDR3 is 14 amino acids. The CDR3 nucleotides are TGTGCCATCAGTGGGCTAGCGGGAGGATACGAGCAGTACTTC. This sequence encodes CAISGLAGGYEQYF.

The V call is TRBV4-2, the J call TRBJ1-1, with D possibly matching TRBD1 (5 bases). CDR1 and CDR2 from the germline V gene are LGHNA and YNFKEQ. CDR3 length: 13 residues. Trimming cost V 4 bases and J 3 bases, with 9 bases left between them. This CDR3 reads CASSRDSYTEAFF. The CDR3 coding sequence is TGTGCCAGCAGCCGTGACAGTTACACTGAAGCTTTCTTT.

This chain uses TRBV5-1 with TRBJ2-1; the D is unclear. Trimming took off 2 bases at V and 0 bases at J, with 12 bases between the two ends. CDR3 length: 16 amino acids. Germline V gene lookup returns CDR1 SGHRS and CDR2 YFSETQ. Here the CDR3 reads CASSLSLSLSYNEQFF. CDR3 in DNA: TGCGCCAGCAGCTTAAGCCTTAGCCTCTCCTACAATGAGCAGTTCTTC.

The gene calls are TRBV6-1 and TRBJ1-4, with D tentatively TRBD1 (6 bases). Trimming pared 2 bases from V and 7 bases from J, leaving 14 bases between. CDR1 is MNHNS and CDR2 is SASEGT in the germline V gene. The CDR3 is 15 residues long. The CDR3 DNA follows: TGTGCCAGCAGTGAAACACAGGGTGGGGGTGAAAAACTGTTTTTT. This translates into CASSETQGGGEKLFF.

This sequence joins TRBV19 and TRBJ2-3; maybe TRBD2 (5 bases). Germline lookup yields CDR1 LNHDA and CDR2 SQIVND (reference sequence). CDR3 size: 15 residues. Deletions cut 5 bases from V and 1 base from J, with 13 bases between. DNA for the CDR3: TGTGCCAGTAGTTTTGTTGCGGGCCGCACAGATACGCAGTATTTT. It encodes CASSFVAGRTDTQYF.

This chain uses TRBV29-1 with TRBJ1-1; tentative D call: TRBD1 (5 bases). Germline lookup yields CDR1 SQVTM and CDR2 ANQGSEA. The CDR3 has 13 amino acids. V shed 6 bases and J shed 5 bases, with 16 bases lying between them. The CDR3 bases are TGCAGCGTGACTCTGGGGGGGAGAACTGAAGCTTTCTTT. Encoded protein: CSVTLGGRTEAFF.

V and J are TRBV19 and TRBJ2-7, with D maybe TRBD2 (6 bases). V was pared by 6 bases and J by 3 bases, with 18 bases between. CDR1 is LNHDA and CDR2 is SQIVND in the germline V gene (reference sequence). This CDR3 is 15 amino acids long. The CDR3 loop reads CASSPMEGLSYEQYF. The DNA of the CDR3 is TGTGCCAGTAGCCCGATGGAGGGCCTAAGCTACGAGCAGTACTTC.

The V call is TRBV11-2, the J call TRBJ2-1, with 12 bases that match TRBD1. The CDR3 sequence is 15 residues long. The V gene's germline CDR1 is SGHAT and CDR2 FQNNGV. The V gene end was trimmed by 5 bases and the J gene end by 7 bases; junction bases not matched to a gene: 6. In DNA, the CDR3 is TGTGCCAGCAGCCCGGGACAGGGGGCGAGGAATGAGCAGTTCTTC. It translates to CASSPGQGARNEQFF. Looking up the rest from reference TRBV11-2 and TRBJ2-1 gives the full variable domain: EAGVAQSPRYKIIEKRQSVAFWCNPISGHATLYWYQQILGQGPKLLIQFQNNGVVDDSQLPKDRFSAERLKGVDSTLKIQPAKLEDSAVYLCASSPGQGARNEQFFGPGTRLTVL.

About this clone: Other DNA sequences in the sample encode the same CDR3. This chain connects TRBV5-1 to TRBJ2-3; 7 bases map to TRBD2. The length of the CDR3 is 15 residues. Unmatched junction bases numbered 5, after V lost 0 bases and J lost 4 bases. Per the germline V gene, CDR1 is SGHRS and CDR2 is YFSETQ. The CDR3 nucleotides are TGCGCCAGCAGCTTGGCGCTGGCGGGGGCAGATACGCAGTATTTT. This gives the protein CASSLALAGADTQYF.

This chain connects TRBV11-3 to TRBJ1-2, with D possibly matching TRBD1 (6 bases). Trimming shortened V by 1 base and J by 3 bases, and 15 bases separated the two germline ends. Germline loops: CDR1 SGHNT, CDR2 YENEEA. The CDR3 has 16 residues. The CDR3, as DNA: TGTGCCAGCAGCTTAGCCGGGACACAGAGGGACTATGGCTACACCTTC. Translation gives CASSLAGTQRDYGYTF. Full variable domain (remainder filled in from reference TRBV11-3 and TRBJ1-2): EAGVVQSPRYKIIEKKQPVAFWCNPISGHNTLYWYLQNLGQGPELLIRYENEEAVDDSQLPKDRFSAERLKGVDSTLKIQPAELGDSAVYLCASSLAGTQRDYGYTFGSGTRLTVV.

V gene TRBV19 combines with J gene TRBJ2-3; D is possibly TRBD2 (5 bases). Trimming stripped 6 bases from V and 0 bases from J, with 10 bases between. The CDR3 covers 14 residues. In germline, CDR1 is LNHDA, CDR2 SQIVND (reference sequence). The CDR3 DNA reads TGTGCCAGTAGGCGGGTTACTAGCACAGATACGCAGTATTTT. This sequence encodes CASRRVTSTDTQYF. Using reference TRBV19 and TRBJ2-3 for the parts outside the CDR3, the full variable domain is DGGITQSPKYLFRKEGQNVTLSCEQNLNHDAMYWYRQDPGQGLRLIYYSQIVNDFQKGDIAEGYSVSREKKESFPLTVTSAQKNPTAFYLCASRRVTSTDTQYFGPGTRLTVL.

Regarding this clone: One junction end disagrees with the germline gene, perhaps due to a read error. The CDR3 DNA reads as TGTGCCGGCAGCTTGGGTGGCGGGAGATACAATGAGCAGTTCTTC. Translated, it gives CAGSLGGGRYNEQFF. The genes are TRBV5-4 and TRBJ2-1; 7 bases are a match to TRBD2. Germline assignment: CDR1 SGHNT and CDR2 YYREEE (reference sequence). The CDR3 has 15 residues.

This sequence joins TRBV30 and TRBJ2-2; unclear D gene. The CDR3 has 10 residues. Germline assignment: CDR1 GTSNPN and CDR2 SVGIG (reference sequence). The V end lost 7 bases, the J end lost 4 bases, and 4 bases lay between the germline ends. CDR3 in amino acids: CAFSTGELFF. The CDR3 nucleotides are TGTGCCTTCTCCACCGGGGAGCTGTTTTTT.